This entry lists 23 T cell receptor beta chains sequenced from one sample in a study of cytomegalovirus exposure and HLA in healthy donors. In the PCR, 60 Vbeta and 13 Jbeta primers were used. Produced via immunoSEQ multiplex PCR; TCRdb's table is partial and in-frame only. The sample has 130,000 or so clones, about four fifths seen once. The sample comprised PBMCs. The receptors originated from a man aged 30-40 years in good health and CMV-seronegative.

The V call is TRBV10-1, the J call TRBJ2-3; TRBD2 might be the D (6 bases). Trimming removed 1 base at V and 8 bases at J, with 10 bases between. The CDR3 extends over 13 amino acids. CDR1 and CDR2 from the germline V gene are WNHNN and SYGVQD (reference sequence). In nucleotides, the CDR3 is TGCGCCAGCAGTGAGTTGAGGGGAGGTACGCAGTATTTT. Its translation is CASSELRGGTQYF.

The rearrangement uses TRBV5-1 and TRBJ2-1; unclear D gene. This CDR3 contains 13 residues. Trimming shortened V by 0 bases and J by 8 bases, and 9 bases separated the two germline ends. CDR1 is SGHRS, CDR2 YFSETQ, per germline. The CDR3 loop reads CASSLARSHEQFF. The CDR3 coding sequence is TGCGCCAGCAGCTTGGCTAGAAGCCATGAGCAGTTCTTC. Full variable domain (remainder filled in from reference TRBV5-1 and TRBJ2-1): KAGVTQTPRYLIKTRGQQVTLSCSPISGHRSVSWYQQTPGQGLQFLFEYFSETQRNKGNFPGRFSGRQFSNSRSEMNVSTLELGDSALYLCASSLARSHEQFFGPGTRLTVL.

The V gene is TRBV6-1, the J gene TRBJ2-1; 12 bases align to TRBD2. This CDR3 has 16 residues. From germline, CDR1 is MNHNS and CDR2 SASEGT. V lost 3 bases and J lost 7; bases outside the gene matches: 7. CDR3 loop: CASSDQGLAGWNEQFF. The CDR3 nucleotides are TGTGCCAGCAGTGACCAGGGACTAGCGGGCTGGAATGAGCAGTTCTTC.

This clone was seen a handful of times. The V and J genes are TRBV18 and TRBJ2-7, with TRBD2 matching 13 bases. Germline V CDR1 and CDR2: KGHSH, LQKENI. V lost 3 bases, J lost 5 bases, and 1 base stayed unmatched. The CDR3 runs 14 residues. CDR3 sequence reads: CASSPGLAGNEQYF. The CDR3 DNA follows: TGTGCCAGCTCACCGGGACTAGCGGGGAACGAGCAGTACTTC.

V gene TRBV30 combines with J gene TRBJ2-7, with 7 nucleotides matching TRBD1. CDR1 and CDR2 (germline): GTSNPN, SVGIG (reference sequence). This CDR3 spans 15 amino acids. Trimming removed 0 bases from V and 4 bases from J; junction bases left unmatched: 9. The CDR3 here is CAWSVPQTGMYEQYF. The DNA of the CDR3 is TGTGCCTGGAGTGTACCCCAGACAGGGATGTACGAGCAGTACTTC.

The chain employs TRBV18 and TRBJ1-4; the match to TRBD1 covers 9 bases. Germline trimming cut 1 base from V and 7 bases from J; bases unmatched to any gene: 7. The germline V gene has CDR1 KGHSH and CDR2 LQKENI. This CDR3 has 16 residues. The CDR3 here is CASSPRFGTGFEKLFF. The CDR3 coding sequence is TGTGCCAGCTCACCACGTTTCGGGACAGGGTTTGAAAAACTGTTTTTT.

This clone has a single count. The chain uses TRBV29-1 and TRBJ1-3, with 7 bases aligning to TRBD1. V dropped 4 bases and J dropped 0; count of bases not matched to a gene: 9. CDR3 length: 16 amino acids. Germline V lookup: CDR1 SQVTM, CDR2 ANQGSEA. CDR3 in DNA: TGCAGCGTTGTATTGATCAGGGGGAGCTCTGGAAACACCATATATTTT. As protein: CSVVLIRGSSGNTIYF. The full variable domain, with the rest looked up from reference TRBV29-1 and TRBJ1-3, is SAVISQKPSRDICQRGTSLTIQCQVDSQVTMMFWYRQQPGQSLTLIATANQGSEATYESGFVIDKFPISRPNLTFSTLTVSNMSPEDSSIYLCSVVLIRGSSGNTIYFGEGSWLTVV.

In regard to this clone: A read error may account for a junction end that differs from germline. The sample has other DNA sequences that encode this CDR3 too. V usage is TRBV2 and J usage is TRBJ1-6, with a tentative D call TRBD1 (6 bases). Germline V gene lookup returns CDR1 SNHLY and CDR2 FYNNEI. The CDR3 sequence is 14 residues long. The CDR3 DNA is TGTGCCAGCAGTGAGGACAGTTATAATTCCCCCCTCCACTTT. Its protein product is CASSEDSYNSPLHF. The entire variable domain, with the rest obtained from reference TRBV2 and TRBJ1-6, is as follows: EPEVTQTPSHQVTQMGQEVILRCVPISNHLYFYWYRQILGQKVEFLVSFYNNEISEKSEIFDDQFSVERPDGSNFTLKIRSTKLEDSAMYFCASSEDSYNSPLHFGNGTRLTVT.

The chain uses TRBV5-1 and TRBJ2-2; no definite D call. Germline CDR1 and CDR2: SGHRS and YFSETQ. Trimming stripped 0 bases from V and 2 bases from J, with 8 bases between. This CDR3 has 15 amino acids. Written as DNA, the CDR3 is TGCGCCAGCAGCTTGGTGCCAGGCAACACCGGGGAGCTGTTTTTT. It is translated as CASSLVPGNTGELFF.

The genes are TRBV5-1 and TRBJ2-2; 7 bases fit TRBD2. The CDR3 length is 15 residues. The ends lost 1 base at V and 6 bases at J; junction bases unmatched: 6. Looked up from germline, CDR1 is SGHRS and CDR2 is YFSETQ. The CDR3 DNA is TGCGCCAGCAGCTTGCGGGGAGGGAGTGCCGGGGAGCTGTTTTTT. Residues: CASSLRGGSAGELFF.

V usage is TRBV5-8 and J usage is TRBJ1-2; 9 nucleotides match TRBD1. Germline-derived CDR1 and CDR2 are SGHTS and YDEGEE. The CDR3 loop spans 14 amino acids. Trimming took 2 bases from V and 2 from J; bases not matched to a gene: 1. The CDR3 sequence is CASSFGTGNYGYTF. CDR3 nucleotide sequence: TGTGCCAGCAGCTTCGGGACAGGGAACTATGGCTACACCTTC. The variable domain in full, completed from reference TRBV5-8 and TRBJ1-2, reads EAGVTQSPTHLIKTRGQQATLRCSPISGHTSVYWYQQALGLGLQFLLWYDEGEERNRGNFPPRFSGRQFPNYSSELNVNALELEDSALYLCASSFGTGNYGYTFGSGTRLTVV.

Here the CDR3 reads CASSLDGGQETQYF. Written as DNA, the CDR3 is TGTGCCAGCAGCTTAGATGGGGGGCAAGAGACCCAGTACTTC. The chain is built from TRBV7-2 and TRBJ2-5; D might be TRBD2 (6 bases). The CDR3 sequence is 14 residues long. The germline V gene has CDR1 SGHTA and CDR2 FQGNSA. V lost 1 base, J lost 2 bases, and 8 bases lay in between.

The chain is built from TRBV28 and TRBJ1-2; weak D call: TRBD1 (6 bases). V lost 7 bases and J 5 bases, leaving 11 bases between the germline ends. Per germline, CDR1 MDHEN and CDR2 SYDVKM. The CDR3 extends over 12 amino acids. DNA of the CDR3: TGTGCCAGCACGGGACATACTTATGGCTACACCTTC. This sequence encodes CASTGHTYGYTF.

This clone has a single count. The V gene is TRBV7-2, the J gene TRBJ1-5; D is perhaps TRBD1 (5 bases). V was pared by 5 bases and J by 6 bases, with 11 bases between. CDR1 is SGHTA, CDR2 FQGNSA, per germline. The CDR3 consists of 13 residues. The chain's CDR3 is CASSILQGQPQHF. The DNA for the CDR3 is TGTGCCAGCAGCATATTGCAGGGTCAGCCCCAGCATTTT.

The chain carries TRBV4-1 and TRBJ1-5; D might be TRBD1 (6 bases). CDR1 and CDR2 (germline): MGHRA, YSYEKL. The CDR3 is made up of 13 amino acids. Trimming pared 3 bases from V and 5 bases from J, leaving 8 bases between. CDR3 sequence: CASSHEGDQPQHF. The CDR3 DNA sequence: TGCGCCAGCAGCCATGAGGGGGATCAGCCCCAGCATTTT.

This chain connects TRBV6-6 to TRBJ2-7; 7 nucleotides agree with TRBD1. V shed 6 bases, J shed 2 bases, and the junction held 10 bases outside the gene matches. CDR1 and CDR2 (germline): MNHNY, SVGAGI (reference sequence). The CDR3 totals 15 residues. The CDR3 spells CASRLRDSPTYEQYF. Here the CDR3 DNA reads TGTGCCAGCAGGCTCCGGGACAGTCCTACCTACGAGCAGTACTTC.

The V and J genes are TRBV5-1 and TRBJ2-4; 7 bases are a match to TRBD1. V dropped 4 bases and J dropped 9; count of bases not matched to a gene: 10. The CDR3 covers 14 residues. CDR1 and CDR2 (germline): SGHRS, YFSETQ. CDR3 nucleotide sequence: TGCGCCAGCAGCATGGTCGAAGGGGGCGGCATTCAGTACTTC. This encodes CASSMVEGGGIQYF.

This chain joins TRBV5-5 and TRBJ2-7; D is ambiguous. The V end lost 2 bases, the J end lost 5 bases, and 8 bases lay between the germline ends. Looked up from germline, CDR1 is SGHKS and CDR2 is YYEKEE (reference sequence). This CDR3 region has 12 residues. In DNA, the CDR3 is TGTGCCAGCAGCTTTTTAGCTAACGAGCAGTACTTC. Its protein is CASSFLANEQYF.

The chain carries TRBV9 and TRBJ2-6; no clear D gene. V lost 4 bases and J lost 1, with 12 bases in between. The CDR3 is 16 amino acids. CDR1 is SGDLS and CDR2 is YYNGEE in the germline V gene. This chain's CDR3 is CASSLRLSSGANVLTF. The CDR3, as DNA: TGTGCCAGCAGCCTCCGATTGAGTTCTGGGGCCAACGTCCTGACTTTC.

The rearrangement links TRBV28 to TRBJ1-4; D might be TRBD1 (6 bases). The CDR3 is 15 amino acids. Trimming took 2 bases from V and 4 from J, leaving 11 bases between them. Germline V gives CDR1 MDHEN, CDR2 SYDVKM. The CDR3 region is CASSLQGFINEKLFF. The CDR3, as DNA: TGTGCCAGCAGTTTACAGGGGTTTATTAATGAAAAACTGTTTTTT.

The chain links TRBV7-9 to TRBJ2-5, with 10 positions matching TRBD2. The CDR3 has 14 amino acids. In germline, CDR1 is SEHNR, CDR2 FQNEAQ (reference sequence). With 5 bases clipped from V and 5 bases from J, the junction kept 5 bases outside the gene matches. In nucleotides, the CDR3 is TGTGCCAGCAGCCTGGGACTAGCGAGTGAGACCCAGTACTTC. It codes for CASSLGLASETQYF.

This chain links TRBV4-1 with TRBJ2-7; 8 bases agree with TRBD2. The length of the CDR3 is 15 residues. CDR1 is MGHRA and CDR2 is YSYEKL in the germline V gene. The J segment lost 5 bases and the V segment lost 4 bases, leaving 10 bases of the junction unmatched. This CDR3 reads CASSLLTSVVHEQYF. As DNA, the CDR3 is TGCGCCAGCAGCCTCCTGACTAGCGTTGTCCACGAGCAGTACTTC.

This clone was picked up a small number of times. The CDR3 sequence: CAISDTQAPITGELFF. DNA for the CDR3: TGTGCCATCAGTGATACGCAGGCGCCTATCACCGGGGAGCTGTTTTTT. The chain links TRBV10-3 to TRBJ2-2; D remains ambiguous. V was cut by 3 bases and J by 4 bases, with 15 bases left in between. The CDR3 extends over 16 amino acids. Germline V gives CDR1 ENHRY, CDR2 SYGVKD.